This T cell receptor beta chain was sequenced in a study of T cell responses to AZD1222 COVID-19 vaccine. In regard to this clone: Its cognate antigen is unknown.

Study-level findings and limits: All repertoire sampling was performed exclusively after the peak T cell response. At 160-218 and 743-854, vaccine-associated CD4 TCRs were dominant, and they spanned spike. Donors, mostly white British, included more females; clonal diversity was possibly underestimated.

V lost 4 bases to trimming and J lost 2 bases; unmatched junction nucleotides: 3. This CDR3 has 14 residues. Germline CDR1 is LNHDA and CDR2 is SQIVND (reference sequence). The assay was immunoSEQ multiplex PCR, and TCRdb's table has in-frame clones only and misses some. This sample has roughly 170,000 clones; 85% to 90% occur once, and the top ten carry roughly 0.49%. Sample: peripheral blood, taken on day 0 of AZD1222 vaccination. The receptor's source is an adult in good health. The genes are TRBV19 and TRBJ2-7, with 9 bases that match TRBD2. The CDR3 DNA sequence: TGTGCCAGTAGTACTAGCGGGATTCCCTACGAGCAGTACTTC. It specifies CASSTSGIPYEQYF.